One sample yielded the 3 T cell receptor beta chains listed below, sequenced in a study of T cell responses to AZD1222 COVID-19 vaccine. Sequencing was performed with immunoSEQ multiplex PCR; in TCRdb, only in-frame clones are kept and a portion is missing. The top ten hold around 1.6% of the sample, which has some 180,000 clones, roughly 92% seen once. Sequencing used peripheral blood, obtained on day 0 of AZD1222 vaccination. These receptor sequences come from an adult in good health.

Turning to this clone: Distinct nucleotide sequences in the sample also encode this CDR3. The CDR3 DNA sequence: TGTGCCAGCAGTCTCGATAGCAATCAGCCCCAGCATTTT. Its protein is CASSLDSNQPQHF. The genes are TRBV27 and TRBJ1-5, with D unclear. This CDR3 has 13 amino acids. Looked up from germline, CDR1 is MNHEY and CDR2 is SMNVEV (reference sequence). Trimming removed 5 bases from V and 0 bases from J, with 5 bases in between.

The chain combines TRBV18 with TRBJ1-2; D is uncertain. The CDR3 is 13 amino acids. Germline CDR1 and CDR2: KGHSH and LQKENI. V gave up 1 base and J gave up 1 base, with 4 bases separating them. The CDR3 region is CASSPRSNYGYTF. CDR3 bases: TGTGCCAGCTCACCACGAAGTAACTATGGCTACACCTTC.

CDR3 sequence: CASRSRTSDTDTQYF. In nucleotides, the CDR3 is TGTGCAAGTCGCTCTAGGACTAGCGACACAGATACGCAGTATTTT. This chain uses TRBV12-2 with TRBJ2-3; the table calls TRBD2, which could not be checked here. TRBV12-2 is reported as a pseudogene. CDR3 length: 15 amino acids.